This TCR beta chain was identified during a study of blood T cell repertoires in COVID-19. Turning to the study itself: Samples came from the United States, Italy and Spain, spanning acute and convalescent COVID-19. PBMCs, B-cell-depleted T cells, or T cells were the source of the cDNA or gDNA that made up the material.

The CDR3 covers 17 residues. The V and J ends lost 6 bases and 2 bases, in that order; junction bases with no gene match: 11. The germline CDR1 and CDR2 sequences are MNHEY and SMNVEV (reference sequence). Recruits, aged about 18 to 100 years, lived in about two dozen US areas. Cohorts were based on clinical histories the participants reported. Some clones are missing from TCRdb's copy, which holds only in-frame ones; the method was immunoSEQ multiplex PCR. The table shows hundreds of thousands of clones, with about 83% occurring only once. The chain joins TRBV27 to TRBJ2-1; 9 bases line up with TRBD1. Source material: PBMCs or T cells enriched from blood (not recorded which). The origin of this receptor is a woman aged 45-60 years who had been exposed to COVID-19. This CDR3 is CASSPDRGRVTYNEQFF. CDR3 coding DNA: TGTGCCAGCAGCCCGGACAGGGGAAGAGTAACCTACAATGAGCAGTTCTTC.